This TCR beta chain was identified in a study of regulatory T cells in long-lasting Graves disease. Time point meaning: newly diagnosed GD, antithyroid drugs for less than 3 months. Extracted RNA from PBMCs served as the source of the TCR library. V shed 6 bases and J 5 bases; nucleotides not matched to a gene: 9. Germline CDR1 MDHEN, CDR2 SYDVKM. The CDR3 has 15 amino acids. This clonotype was seen many times. Combining iRepertoire HTBI primers with Arm-PCR of CDR3 regions, the authors built TCR beta libraries. TCRdb independently ran MiXCR on the multiplex PCR reads; one entry per CDR3 protein. In the table there are hundreds of thousands of distinct CDR3 sequences, 16% of which are singletons. The data were also submitted as part of a second study, on T cells in Graves' hyperthyroidism and ophthalmopathy. From that paper: Graves' hyperthyroidism is called stable when ophthalmopathy does not progress within 18 months. Ophthalmopathy, which appeared later, was predicted by the model a median 6.5 months before onset.

V is TRBV28 and J is TRBJ1-4; 7 bases match TRBD1. The sequencing used peripheral blood mononuclear cells (PBMCs), collected at new diagnosis, from a patient treated with antithyroid drugs. This clonotype was sampled from a woman in her 30s with Graves disease. The CDR3 is CASRAAGTANEKLFF. CDR3 nucleotide sequence: TGTGCCAGCAGAGCCGCCGGGACAGCAAATGAAAAACTGTTTTTT. Combining the CDR3 with reference TRBV28 and TRBJ1-4 gives the whole variable domain DVKVTQSSRYLVKRTGEKVFLECVQDMDHENMFWYRQDPGLGLRLIYFSYDVKMKEKGDIPEGYSVSREKKERFSLILESASTNQTSMYLCASRAAGTANEKLFFGSGTQLSVL.